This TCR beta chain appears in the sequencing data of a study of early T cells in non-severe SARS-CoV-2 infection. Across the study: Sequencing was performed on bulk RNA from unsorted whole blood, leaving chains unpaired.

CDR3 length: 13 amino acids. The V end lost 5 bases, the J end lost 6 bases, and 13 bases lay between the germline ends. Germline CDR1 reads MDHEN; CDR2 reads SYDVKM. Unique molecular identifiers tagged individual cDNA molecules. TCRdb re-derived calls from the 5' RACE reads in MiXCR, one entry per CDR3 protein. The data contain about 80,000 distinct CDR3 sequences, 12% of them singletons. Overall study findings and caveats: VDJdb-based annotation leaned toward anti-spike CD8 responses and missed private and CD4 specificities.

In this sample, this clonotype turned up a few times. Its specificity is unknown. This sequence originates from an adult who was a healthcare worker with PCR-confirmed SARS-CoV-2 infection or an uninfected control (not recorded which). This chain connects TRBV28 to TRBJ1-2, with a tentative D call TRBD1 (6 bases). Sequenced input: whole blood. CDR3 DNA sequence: TGTGCCAGCAGTCCGCCGAACAGGGATGGCTACACCTTC. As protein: CASSPPNRDGYTF.